This T cell receptor (beta chain) came from a study of blood T cells in healthy people across ages. Overall study findings and caveats: Estimates based on one million T cells were treated as lower bounds. It was the long-lived donors that had more naive CD4+ cells and higher diversity than aged donors.

CDR3 length equals 12 residues. V lost 4 bases to trimming and J lost 3 bases, with 9 bases between them. In germline, CDR1 is GTSNPN, CDR2 SVGIG (reference sequence). Next came a second PCR, run for about 7 to 12 cycles, which used a sample-barcoded 5' primer along with a J-beta primer mix. TCRdb itself ran the 5' RACE reads through MiXCR, one entry per CDR3 protein. The repertoire holds approximately 960,000 distinct CDR3 sequences, with about 29% as singletons. This clonotype appeared a few times. Antigen specificity is unknown. The same data also went into a second study, on T cells of mothers and their children. That source adds: RNA that had been extracted went wholly into cDNA synthesis, at around 1.4 ug per 15 ul.

Source material: blood. This receptor was obtained from a woman in her thirties or forties in good health. V gene TRBV30 combines with J gene TRBJ1-1, with D tentatively TRBD1 (5 bases). CDR3 in amino acids: CAWTGGDTEAFF. DNA for the CDR3: TGTGCCTGGACTGGGGGGGACACTGAAGCTTTCTTT.